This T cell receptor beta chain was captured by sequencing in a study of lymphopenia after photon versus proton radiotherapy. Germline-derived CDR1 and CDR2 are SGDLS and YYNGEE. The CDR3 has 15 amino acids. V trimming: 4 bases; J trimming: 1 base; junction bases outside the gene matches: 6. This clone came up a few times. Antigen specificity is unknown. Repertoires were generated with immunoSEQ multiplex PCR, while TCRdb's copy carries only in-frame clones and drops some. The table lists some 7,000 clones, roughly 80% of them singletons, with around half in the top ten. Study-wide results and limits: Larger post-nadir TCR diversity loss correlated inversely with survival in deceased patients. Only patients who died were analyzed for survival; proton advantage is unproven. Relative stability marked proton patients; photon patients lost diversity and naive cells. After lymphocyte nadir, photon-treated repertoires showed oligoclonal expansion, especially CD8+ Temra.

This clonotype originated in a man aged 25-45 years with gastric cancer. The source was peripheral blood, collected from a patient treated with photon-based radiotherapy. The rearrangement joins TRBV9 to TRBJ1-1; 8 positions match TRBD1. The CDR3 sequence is CASSPGGLENTEAFF. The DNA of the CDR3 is TGTGCCAGCAGCCCAGGGGGCTTGGAGAACACTGAAGCTTTCTTT.